The clone carrying this T cell receptor (beta chain) occurred many times. Its antigen is as yet unknown. Germline CDR1 is DFQATT and CDR2 is SNEGSKA (reference sequence). The junction had 0 bases not matched to a gene; V was cut back by 1 base and J by 0 bases. This CDR3 region has 15 residues. Ophthalmopathy patients had moderate-to-severe active disease, CAS ≥3, NOSPECS ≥4, and disease duration under 3 months. The study excluded patients with uncontrolled infection, other autoimmune disease, pregnancy or lactation. The record originates from a study of T cells in Graves' hyperthyroidism and ophthalmopathy. Study conclusions and caveats: Model-based prediction identified ophthalmopathy a median approximately 6.2 months prior to its onset. A 13 V-J signature model discriminated ophthalmopathy versus stable hyperthyroidism.

RNA transcripts served as the template for amplifying TCR beta CDR3 regions. HTBI primers drove first-round RT-PCR of the TCR CDR3. MiXCR, run by TCRdb on the multiplex PCR reads, gives a single entry per CDR3 protein. Of nearly 600,000 distinct CDR3 sequences listed, over 12% are singletons. Sample: blood. J is TRBJ2-7 and V is TRBV20-1, with 13 bases that match TRBD2. This clonotype originated in a woman younger than 35 with Graves' ophthalmopathy. The CDR3 nucleotides are TGCAGTGCTAGAGGGACTAGCGGGAGCTCCTACGAGCAGTACTTC. This codes for CSARGTSGSSYEQYF.